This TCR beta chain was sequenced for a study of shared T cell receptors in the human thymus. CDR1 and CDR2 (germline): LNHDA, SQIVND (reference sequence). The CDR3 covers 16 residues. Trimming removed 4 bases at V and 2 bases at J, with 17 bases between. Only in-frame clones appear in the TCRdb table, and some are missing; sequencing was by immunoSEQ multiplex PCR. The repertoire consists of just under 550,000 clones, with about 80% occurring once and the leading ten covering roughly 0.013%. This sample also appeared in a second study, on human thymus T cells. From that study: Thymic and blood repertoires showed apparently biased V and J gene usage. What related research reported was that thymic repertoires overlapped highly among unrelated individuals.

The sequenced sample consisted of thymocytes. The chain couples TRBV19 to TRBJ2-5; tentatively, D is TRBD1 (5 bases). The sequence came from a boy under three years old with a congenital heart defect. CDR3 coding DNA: TGTGCCAGTAGTAACGAGGCGGCAGGGTGGCAAGAGACCCAGTACTTC. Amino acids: CASSNEAAGWQETQYF.